Each of the 4 T cell receptor beta chains below was sequenced from the same sample in a study of cytomegalovirus exposure and HLA in healthy donors. The protocol was immunoSEQ multiplex PCR, while the TCRdb copy is restricted to in-frame clones and leaves out a portion. Seen here are about 130,000 clones, approximately 80% observed once, and the top ten hold around 27%. The sequenced sample was PBMCs. All receptors come from a man aged 25 to 40 in good health and CMV-seropositive.

The gene calls are TRBV6-5 and TRBJ2-1; D call uncertain. The CDR3 has 12 residues. Germline lookup yields CDR1 MNHEY and CDR2 SVGAGI. Trimming took off 6 bases at V and 4 bases at J, with 7 bases between the two ends. DNA of the CDR3: TGTGCCAGCAGAGACGGGTACAATGAGCAGTTCTTC. Translation gives CASRDGYNEQFF.

This clone has just a few counts. The same CDR3 arises from other DNA sequences in this sample as well. The gene calls are TRBV5-1 and TRBJ1-2; unclear D gene. Looked up from germline, CDR1 is SGHRS and CDR2 is YFSETQ. The CDR3 is 14 residues long. Trimming shortened V by 0 bases and J by 4 bases, and 10 bases separated the two germline ends. CDR3 sequence: CASSLGGVGYGYTF. CDR3 DNA sequence: TGCGCCAGCAGCTTGGGCGGGGTCGGCTATGGCTACACCTTC.

The sample holds one count of this clone. The genes are TRBV11-2 and TRBJ2-5; D unclear. This CDR3 region has 12 residues. The V end was cut by 0 bases, the J end by 6 bases, with 5 bases between. Germline CDR1 SGHAT, CDR2 FQNNGV. The CDR3 DNA reads as TGTGCCAGCAGCTTAGATCTCCAGACCCAGTACTTC. Translation: CASSLDLQTQYF.

V is TRBV9 and J is TRBJ2-7; 11 bases agree with TRBD2. The CDR3 covers 18 residues. J lost 2 bases, V lost 4 bases, and 14 bases had no gene match. Germline V gives CDR1 SGDLS, CDR2 YYNGEE. CDR3 in amino acids: CASSPGGLAGGHPYEQYF. CDR3 bases: TGTGCCAGCAGCCCGGGGGGGCTAGCGGGGGGCCACCCCTACGAGCAGTACTTC.